This T cell receptor beta chain appears in the sequencing data of a study of cytomegalovirus exposure and HLA in healthy donors. Comments on this clone: Its antigen is not known.

Findings and caveats of the study: Confirmation in vitro established that a few CMV-associated chains were specific for CMV antigens.

V trimming: 4 bases; J trimming: 2 bases; junction bases outside the gene matches: 1. Per germline, CDR1 ENHRY and CDR2 SYGVKD. The CDR3 is 14 residues long. Clones were read by immunoSEQ multiplex PCR, and TCRdb kept only the in-frame ones, dropping some. The table lists around 66,000 clones, approximately 96% of them singletons. The sequenced sample consisted of PBMCs. The chain is built from TRBV10-3 and TRBJ1-3, with 8 bases fitting TRBD1. This clonotype was obtained from a woman between 18 and 30 years old in good health and CMV-seropositive. Here the CDR3 reads CAISGTGTGNTIYF. DNA for the CDR3: TGTGCCATCAGTGGGACAGGGACTGGAAACACCATATATTTT.